This passage covers 7 T cell receptor beta chains from one sample sequenced in a study of T cells expressing NK-cell markers. TCRdb re-called the 5' RACE reads, yielding one record per CDR3 amino acid sequence without DNA. This table lists 300,000 or so distinct CDR3 sequences. The sequencing sample was made of blood T cells: a sorted CD56 or NKG2C T cell subset, CD4+ or CD8+ T cells, or bulk PBMC T cells (not recorded which). These receptors were taken from a woman between 18 and 75 years old in good health.

V usage is TRBV7-3 and J usage is TRBJ2-1; the D call from TCRdb, TRBD2, cannot be confirmed without DNA. Germline-derived CDR1 and CDR2 are SGHTA and FQGTGA. The CDR3 has 13 amino acids. The CDR3: CASSSRGALEQFF. The full variable domain, with the rest looked up from reference TRBV7-3 and TRBJ2-1, is GAGVSQTPSNKVTEKGKYVELRCDPISGHTALYWYRQSLGQGPEFLIYFQGTGAADDSGLPNDRFFAVRPEGSVSTLKIQRTERGDSAVYLCASSSRGALEQFFGPGTRLTVL.

J is TRBJ2-1 and V is TRBV3-1; the TRBD1 assignment by TCRdb is unverifiable without DNA. Germline V gene sequence: CDR1 LGHDT, CDR2 YNNKEL (reference sequence). The CDR3 has 14 residues. The CDR3 loop is CASSYRGGYNEQFF.

The chain links TRBV7-2 to TRBJ2-3. CDR1 is SGHTA and CDR2 is FQGNSA in the germline V gene. There are 15 residues in the CDR3. Here the CDR3 reads CASSLRLLPWDTQYF.

The chain employs TRBV20-1 and TRBJ1-2. This CDR3 contains 14 residues. CDR1 is DFQATT and CDR2 is SNEGSKA in the germline V gene (reference sequence). CDR3: CSARDSWAVYGYTF.

This rearrangement joins TRBV20-1 to TRBJ2-3; with no DNA, the TCRdb D assignment of TRBD1 cannot be verified. Germline CDR1 is DFQATT and CDR2 is SNEGSKA (reference sequence). This CDR3 is built from 14 residues. The CDR3 loop is CSARVPGFTDTQYF.

The CDR3 here is CASSLGRLSGYTF. The chain employs TRBV7-2 and TRBJ1-2. The CDR3 consists of 13 residues. Germline CDR1 SGHTA, CDR2 FQGNSA.

The chain is built from TRBV7-2 and TRBJ2-5; with no DNA, the TCRdb D assignment of TRBD1 cannot be verified. The CDR3 is made up of 15 amino acids. Germline loops: CDR1 SGHTA, CDR2 FQGNSA. This CDR3 is CASSHDRLGQETQYF.